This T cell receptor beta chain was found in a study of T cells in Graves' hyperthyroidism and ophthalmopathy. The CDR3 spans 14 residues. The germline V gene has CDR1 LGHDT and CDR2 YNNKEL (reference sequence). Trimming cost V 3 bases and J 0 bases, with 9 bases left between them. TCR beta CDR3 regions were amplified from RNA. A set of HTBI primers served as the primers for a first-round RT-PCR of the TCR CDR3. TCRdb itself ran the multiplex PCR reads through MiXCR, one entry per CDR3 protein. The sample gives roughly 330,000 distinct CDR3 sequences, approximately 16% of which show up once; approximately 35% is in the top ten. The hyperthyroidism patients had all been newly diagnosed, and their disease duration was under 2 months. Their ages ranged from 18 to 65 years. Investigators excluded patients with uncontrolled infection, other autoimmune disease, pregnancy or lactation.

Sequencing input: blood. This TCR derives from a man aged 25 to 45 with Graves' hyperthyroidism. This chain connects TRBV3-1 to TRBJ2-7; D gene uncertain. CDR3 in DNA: TGTGCCAGCAGCCAGGGATCGGTCTCCTACGAGCAGTACTTC. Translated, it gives CASSQGSVSYEQYF.